One sample yielded the 20 T cell receptor beta chains listed below, sequenced in a study of blood T cell repertoires in COVID-19. The table came from immunoSEQ multiplex PCR; TCRdb's copy has only in-frame clones and leaves some out. The sample lists 150,000 to 200,000 clones, 80% to 90% occurring once. The sample taken for sequencing was peripheral blood. The receptors here all came from a man aged 35 to 55 who had recovered from COVID-19.

The gene calls are TRBV28 and TRBJ2-2; the D gene is possibly TRBD1 (5 bases). With 5 bases removed from V and 5 bases from J, the gap between germline ends came to 9 bases. This CDR3 comprises 13 residues. Germline loops: CDR1 MDHEN, CDR2 SYDVKM. The CDR3 region has the DNA TGTGCCAGCAGTGTTTACAGGACCGGGGAGCTGTTTTTT. This sequence encodes CASSVYRTGELFF.

The V and J genes are TRBV29-1 and TRBJ1-1; unclear D gene. Germline CDR1 reads SQVTM; CDR2 reads ANQGSEA. The CDR3 consists of 13 residues. The V and J ends lost 3 bases and 0 bases respectively, with 8 bases between them. CDR3 amino acids: CSVDPLMNTEAFF. The CDR3 region has the DNA TGCAGCGTTGATCCTCTAATGAACACTGAAGCTTTCTTT.

This sequence joins TRBV10-1 and TRBJ2-5, with D unresolved. V shed 6 bases and J shed 5 bases, with 7 bases lying between them. Germline V gene sequence: CDR1 WNHNN, CDR2 SYGVQD (reference sequence). CDR3 size: 11 residues. Written as DNA, the CDR3 is TGCGCCAGCAGGCCCCGGGAGACCCAGTACTTC. Translation: CASRPRETQYF.

The V call is TRBV7-2, the J call TRBJ2-7; tentative D call: TRBD2 (5 bases). This CDR3 contains 13 residues. Trimming shortened V by 5 bases and J by 3 bases, and 11 bases separated the two germline ends. The germline CDR1 and CDR2 sequences are SGHTA and FQGNSA. CDR3 DNA sequence: TGTGCCAGCAGCGAAACCCGGGACTACGAGCAGTACTTC. Translation: CASSETRDYEQYF. Supplemented by reference TRBV7-2 and TRBJ2-7, the full variable domain reads GAGVSQSPSNKVTEKGKDVELRCDPISGHTALYWYRQSLGQGLEFLIYFQGNSAPDKSGLPSDRFSAERTGGSVSTLTIQRTQQEDSAVYLCASSETRDYEQYFGPGTRLTVT.

This chain uses TRBV18 with TRBJ1-5; TRBD1 aligns across 7 bases. The CDR3 is 20 amino acids. Germline values: CDR1 KGHSH, CDR2 LQKENI. Losses at the gene ends were 1 base for V and 1 base for J; bases not matched to a gene: 16. The chain's CDR3 is CASSPRGSPLQGYSNQPQHF. DNA of the CDR3: TGTGCCAGCTCACCACGGGGAAGTCCTCTACAGGGGTACAGCAATCAGCCCCAGCATTTT.

The V gene is TRBV7-2, the J gene TRBJ2-1; 9 bases line up with TRBD1. CDR3 length: 13 amino acids. Germline assignment: CDR1 SGHTA and CDR2 FQGNSA. V lost 3 bases and J lost 7; bases outside the gene matches: 1. Here the CDR3 DNA reads TGTGCCAGCAGCTTGGGACAGGGTAATGAGCAGTTCTTC. This gives the protein CASSLGQGNEQFF.

The chain couples TRBV18 to TRBJ1-3; 7 nucleotides line up with TRBD1. The germline V gene encodes CDR1 KGHSH and CDR2 LQKENI. This CDR3 is 17 amino acids long. The J segment lost 0 bases and the V segment lost 1 base, leaving 6 bases of the junction unmatched. CDR3 nucleotides: TGTGCCAGCTCACCACGGGACAGTGCTTTCTCTGGAAACACCATATATTTT. Its translation is CASSPRDSAFSGNTIYF.

This chain uses TRBV10-3 with TRBJ2-3; TRBD1 agrees at 7 bases. V shed 4 bases, J shed 6 bases, and the junction held 1 base outside the gene matches. Germline CDR1 reads ENHRY; CDR2 reads SYGVKD. The CDR3 runs to 12 residues. The CDR3 region has the DNA TGTGCCATCAGTGCGACAGGGGATACGCAGTATTTT. Protein product: CAISATGDTQYF.

In this sample, this clone turned up once. The gene calls are TRBV6-5 and TRBJ1-1, with TRBD1 as a possible D gene (6 bases). The CDR3 loop spans 13 amino acids. V gave up 7 bases and J gave up 2 bases, with 11 bases separating them. Germline CDR1 MNHEY, CDR2 SVGAGI. The DNA for the CDR3 is TGTGCCAGCATCCTACAGGGTAACACTGAAGCTTTCTTT. It yields the protein CASILQGNTEAFF.

This chain joins TRBV25-1 and TRBJ1-4; TRBD1 aligns across 9 bases. The CDR3 covers 15 residues. CDR1 and CDR2 from the germline V gene are MGHDK and SYGVNS. Trimming at V came to 8 bases and at J to 5 bases, leaving 9 bases not matched to a gene. CDR3 protein: CASGGDRAGNEKLFF. The CDR3 region has the DNA TGTGCCAGCGGGGGGGACAGGGCGGGGAATGAAAAACTGTTTTTT.

This rearrangement joins TRBV6-5 to TRBJ2-2, with 9 bases that match TRBD1. The CDR3 covers 14 residues. V trimming: 6 bases; J trimming: 4 bases; junction bases outside the gene matches: 3. Germline values: CDR1 MNHEY, CDR2 SVGAGI. CDR3: CASRKQGATGELFF. CDR3 bases: TGTGCCAGCAGGAAACAGGGGGCCACCGGGGAGCTGTTTTTT.

V gene TRBV7-8 combines with J gene TRBJ2-2, with D unclear. Germline V gene sequence: CDR1 SGHVS, CDR2 FQNEAQ. V was cut by 5 bases and J by 8 bases, with 12 bases left in between. The CDR3 is made up of 13 amino acids. The CDR3: CASSHITKGELFF. DNA of the CDR3: TGTGCCAGCAGCCACATCACCAAGGGGGAGCTGTTTTTT.

This chain joins TRBV6-6 and TRBJ2-7; D might be TRBD1 (5 bases). The V gene's germline CDR1 is MNHNY and CDR2 SVGAGI (reference sequence). Trimming cost V 5 bases and J 6 bases, with 11 bases left between them. The CDR3 is 12 residues long. Here the CDR3 reads CASSKPQGEQYF. The CDR3 region has the DNA TGTGCCAGCAGTAAACCCCAGGGCGAGCAGTACTTC.

The rearrangement links TRBV7-6 to TRBJ2-1; D is possibly TRBD2 (6 bases). In germline, CDR1 is SGHVS, CDR2 FNYEAQ. With 3 bases removed from V and 0 bases from J, the gap between germline ends came to 6 bases. CDR3 length equals 14 residues. The CDR3 bases are TGTGCCAGCAGCTTTAGCGGCTCCTACAATGAGCAGTTCTTC. It encodes CASSFSGSYNEQFF.

This chain uses TRBV28 with TRBJ2-7; 10 positions agree with TRBD2. CDR1 MDHEN and CDR2 SYDVKM come from the germline V gene. Trimming removed 10 bases from V and 1 base from J; junction bases left unmatched: 10. CDR3 length equals 15 residues. The DNA for the CDR3 is TGTGCCATCTGCAAACTAGCGGGATCGTCCTACGAGCAGTACTTC. Protein sequence: CAICKLAGSSYEQYF.

The chain combines TRBV6-2 or TRBV6-3 with TRBJ2-3, with 10 positions matching TRBD2. Germline V gene sequence: CDR1 MNHEY, CDR2 SVGEGT. The ends lost 5 bases at V and 2 bases at J; junction bases unmatched: 4. CDR3 size: 15 residues. The CDR3 DNA reads TGTGCCAGCAGTCAGCGGGAGGGTAACACAGATACGCAGTATTTT. Amino acid sequence: CASSQREGNTDTQYF.

This chain joins TRBV7-6 and TRBJ2-1; D gene uncertain. Trimming stripped 5 bases from V and 3 bases from J, with 11 bases between. The CDR3 totals 14 residues. CDR1 and CDR2 (germline): SGHVS, FNYEAQ. The CDR3 nucleotides are TGTGCCAGCAGCCCGCGAGTCCTCTACAATGAGCAGTTCTTC. It yields the protein CASSPRVLYNEQFF.

The J gene is TRBJ2-7, the V gene TRBV6-6, with D possibly TRBD2 on 5 matching bases. Germline-derived CDR1 and CDR2 are MNHNY and SVGAGI (reference sequence). Trimming removed 6 bases at V and 4 bases at J, with 16 bases between. The CDR3 totals 14 residues. The CDR3 DNA sequence: TGTGCCAGCAGACCCGAGGGTCTAAGTTACGAGCAGTACTTC. It encodes CASRPEGLSYEQYF.

The rearrangement joins TRBV2 to TRBJ2-3, with D tentatively TRBD2 (6 bases). Trimming shortened V by 7 bases and J by 1 base, and 12 bases separated the two germline ends. Germline V lookup: CDR1 SNHLY, CDR2 FYNNEI. The CDR3 spans 14 residues. This chain's CDR3 is CASTRRGGTDTQYF. The CDR3 DNA reads as TGTGCCAGCACCCGCCGCGGGGGCACAGATACGCAGTATTTT.

V usage is TRBV5-8 and J usage is TRBJ2-1, with 9 bases matching TRBD2. V was pared by 3 bases and J by 12 bases, with 7 bases of the junction left unmatched. CDR1 is SGHTS, CDR2 YDEGEE, per germline. The CDR3 totals 13 residues. The CDR3 loop is CASSYLSGRGQFF. CDR3 nucleotide sequence: TGTGCCAGCAGCTATCTTAGCGGGAGAGGGCAGTTCTTC.